This T cell receptor beta chain is from a study of T cell responses to AZD1222 COVID-19 vaccine. Study-wide results and limits: White British people made up most donors, females outnumbered males, and clonal diversity was possibly underestimated.

TCRdb keeps only in-frame clones here, not all; method: immunoSEQ multiplex PCR. The table records about 59,000 clones, 89% of them present only once. Points on this clone: Its specificity is not known.

This CDR3 is 13 amino acids long. V gave up 7 bases and J gave up 7 bases; unmatched junction bases: 4. Germline V CDR1 and CDR2: MNHEY, SMNVEV (reference sequence). V is TRBV27 and J is TRBJ2-4, with 10 nucleotides matching TRBD1. This clonotype originated in an adult who received the AZD1222 COVID-19 vaccine. The material sequenced was peripheral blood, taken 28 days after the second AZD1222 dose. The CDR3 DNA reads as TGTGCCAGCACTCGGACAGGGGGTAACATTCAGTACTTC. This sequence encodes CASTRTGGNIQYF.